This T cell receptor (beta chain) came from a study of cytomegalovirus exposure and HLA in healthy donors. Study-wide findings and caveats: Most TCR sequences were rare, but some public TCRs occurred in many donors. Cytomegalovirus-associated TCR beta chains were listed, numbering 164.

Produced via immunoSEQ multiplex PCR; TCRdb's table is partial and in-frame only. In the table there are a few hundred thousand clones, about 92% of which are singletons. While the first cohort had fewer than 850 subjects, the donors belonged to the separate validation cohort of 100 to 150 subjects. Worth noting for this clone: Its antigen is unidentified.

Germline V gives CDR1 LGHNA, CDR2 YSLEER. The CDR3 consists of 14 residues. V lost 0 bases and J 6 bases, leaving 11 bases between the germline ends. The material sequenced was PBMCs. The gene calls are TRBV4-3 and TRBJ1-2; tentative D call: TRBD1 (6 bases). The TCR originated in a woman in her 30s in good health and CMV-seronegative. The CDR3 region is CASSQDLGGNGYTF. The CDR3 region has the DNA TGCGCCAGCAGCCAAGATTTAGGGGGAAATGGCTACACCTTC.